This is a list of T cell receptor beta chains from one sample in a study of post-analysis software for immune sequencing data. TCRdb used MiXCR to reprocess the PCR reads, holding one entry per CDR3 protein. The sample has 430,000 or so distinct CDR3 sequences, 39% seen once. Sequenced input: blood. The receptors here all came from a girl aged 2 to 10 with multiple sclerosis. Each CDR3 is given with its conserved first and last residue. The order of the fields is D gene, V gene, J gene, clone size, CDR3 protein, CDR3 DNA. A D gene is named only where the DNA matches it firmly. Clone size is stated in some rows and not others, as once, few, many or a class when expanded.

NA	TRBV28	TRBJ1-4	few	CASSYRALKEKLFF	TGTGCTAGCAGTTACCGGGCCTTAAAGGAAAAACTGTTTTTT
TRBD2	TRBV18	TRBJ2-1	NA	CASSPPQREGLNEQFF	TGTGCCAGCTCACCACCCCAGCGGGAGGGCCTCAATGAGCAGTTCTTC
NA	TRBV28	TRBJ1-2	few	CASRSGGYTF	TGTGCCAGCAGATCGGGGGGCTACACCTTC
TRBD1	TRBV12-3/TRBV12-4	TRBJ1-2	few	CASSNRGKELYGYTF	TGTGCCAGCAGCAACAGGGGGAAGGAGCTCTATGGCTACACCTTC
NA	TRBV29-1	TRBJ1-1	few	CSVVSGALGATEAFF	TGCAGCGTTGTGTCGGGGGCCCTGGGGGCCACTGAAGCTTTCTTT
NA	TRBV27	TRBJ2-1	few	CASSSNRQVYNEQFF	TGTGCCAGCAGTTCCAACCGACAGGTCTACAATGAGCAGTTCTTC
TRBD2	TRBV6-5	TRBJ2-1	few	CASSYGSRGGGNEQFF	TGTGCCAGCAGTTACGGTTCTCGGGGGGGCGGAAATGAGCAGTTCTTC
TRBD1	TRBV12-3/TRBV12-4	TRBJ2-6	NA	CASGPGATGTGYSGANVLTF	TGTGCCAGCGGCCCAGGAGCTACCGGGACAGGGTACTCTGGGGCCAACGTCCTGACTTTC
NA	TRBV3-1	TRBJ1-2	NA	CASSQEGDNYGYTF	TGTGCCAGCAGCCAAGAAGGGGATAACTATGGCTACACCTTC
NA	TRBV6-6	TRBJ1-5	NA	CASSFWTVHSNQPQHF	TGTGCCAGCAGTTTCTGGACAGTCCATAGCAATCAGCCCCAGCATTTT
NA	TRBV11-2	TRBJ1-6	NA	CASSLVNGQGQLHF	TGTGCCAGCAGCTTAGTCAACGGACAAGGCCAACTCCACTTT
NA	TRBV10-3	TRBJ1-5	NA	CAISEGTVQPQHF	TGTGCCATCAGTGAGGGGACGGTCCAGCCCCAGCATTTT
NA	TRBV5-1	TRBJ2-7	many	CASSLPPYEQYF	TGCGCCAGCAGCTTGCCCCCCTACGAGCAGTACTTC
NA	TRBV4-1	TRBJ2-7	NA	CTSSPPNWDEQYF	TGCACCAGCAGCCCTCCAAATTGGGACGAGCAGTACTTC
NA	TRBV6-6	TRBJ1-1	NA	CASSYIRRTDMNTEAFF	TGTGCCAGCAGTTACATAAGAAGGACCGATATGAACACTGAAGCTTTCTTT
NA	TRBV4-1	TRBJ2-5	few	CASSPSLGREETQYF	TGCGCCAGCAGCCCATCCCTGGGGCGGGAAGAGACCCAGTACTTC
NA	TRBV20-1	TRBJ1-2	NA	CSASRGYGYTF	TGCAGTGCTAGTCGAGGGTATGGCTACACCTTC
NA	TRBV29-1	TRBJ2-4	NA	CSVRPQGRGTKNIQYF	TGCAGCGTCCGACCCCAGGGGCGCGGGACCAAAAACATTCAGTACTTC
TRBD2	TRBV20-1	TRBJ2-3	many	CSARPSGGDTQYF	TGCAGTGCTAGGCCTAGCGGGGGAGATACGCAGTATTTT
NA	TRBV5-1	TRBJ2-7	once	CASSFRGSEQYF	TGCGCCAGCAGCTTTCGGGGCAGCGAGCAGTACTTC
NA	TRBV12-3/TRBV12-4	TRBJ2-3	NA	CASSSETAKADTQYF	TGTGCCAGCAGTTCCGAAACCGCCAAAGCAGATACGCAGTATTTT
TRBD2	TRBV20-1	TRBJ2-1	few	CSARSPGLAGDEQFF	TGCAGTGCTAGATCCCCGGGACTAGCGGGAGATGAGCAGTTCTTC
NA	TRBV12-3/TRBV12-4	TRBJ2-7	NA	CASSFEAGLYEQYF	TGTGCCAGCAGTTTTGAGGCGGGACTCTACGAGCAGTACTTC
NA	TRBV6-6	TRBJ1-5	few	CASSSGYFNQPQHF	TGTGCCAGCAGCTCCGGGTACTTCAATCAGCCCCAGCATTTT
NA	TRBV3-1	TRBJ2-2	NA	CASSQRGSGTGELFF	TGTGCCAGCAGCCAGAGGGGGTCGGGCACCGGGGAGCTGTTTTTT
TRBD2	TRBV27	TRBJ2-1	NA	CASSSLSGGVHNEQFF	TGTGCCAGCAGTTCCCTGAGCGGGGGGGTACACAATGAGCAGTTCTTC
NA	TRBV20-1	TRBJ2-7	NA	CSARDQGISYEQYF	TGCAGTGCTAGAGATCAGGGAATCTCCTACGAGCAGTACTTC
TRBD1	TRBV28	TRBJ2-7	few	CASSHTGTGNHEQYF	TGTGCCAGCAGTCACACCGGGACAGGGAACCACGAGCAGTACTTC
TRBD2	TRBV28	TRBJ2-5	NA	CASSSGGPQETQYF	TGTGCCAGCAGCAGCGGGGGCCCCCAAGAGACCCAGTACTTC
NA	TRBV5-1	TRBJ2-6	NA	CASTLQRTDSGANVLTF	TGCGCCAGCACCCTCCAAAGGACCGACTCTGGGGCCAACGTCCTGACTTTC
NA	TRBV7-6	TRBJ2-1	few	CASSLESYSSYNEQFF	TGTGCCAGCAGCTTAGAATCGTATAGCTCCTACAATGAGCAGTTCTTC
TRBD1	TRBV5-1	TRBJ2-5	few	CASSLAGQAIETQYF	TGCGCCAGCAGCTTGGCGGGACAGGCGATCGAGACCCAGTACTTC
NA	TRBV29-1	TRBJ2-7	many	CSGSTGSYEQYF	TGCAGCGGATCGACAGGCTCCTACGAGCAGTACTTC
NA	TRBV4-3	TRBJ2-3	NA	CASSQDRVTGSTDTQYF	TGCGCCAGCAGCCAAGATAGAGTTACGGGAAGCACAGATACGCAGTATTTT
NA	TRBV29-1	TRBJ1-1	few	CSASSGKNTEAFF	TGCAGCGCAAGCTCAGGGAAGAACACTGAAGCTTTCTTT
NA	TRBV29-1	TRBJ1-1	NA	CSVPAGQFEYNTEAFF	TGCAGCGTCCCCGCCGGACAGTTCGAATATAACACTGAAGCTTTCTTT
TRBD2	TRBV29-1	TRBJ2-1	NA	CSVAGTSGSNEQFF	TGCAGCGTTGCCGGGACTAGCGGGAGCAATGAGCAGTTCTTC
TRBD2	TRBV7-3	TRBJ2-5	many	CASSLWGGQETQYF	TGTGCCAGCAGTCTCTGGGGAGGGCAAGAGACCCAGTACTTC
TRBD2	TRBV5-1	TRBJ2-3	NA	CASQTLAGGFTDTQYF	TGCGCCAGCCAAACGCTAGCGGGAGGTTTTACAGATACGCAGTATTTT
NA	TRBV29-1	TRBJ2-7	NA	CSGRGRAHEQYF	TGCAGCGGCCGGGGCAGGGCCCACGAGCAGTACTTC
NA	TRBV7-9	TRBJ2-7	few	CASSSPWQGTYEQYF	TGTGCCAGCAGCTCTCCTTGGCAGGGGACCTACGAGCAGTACTTC
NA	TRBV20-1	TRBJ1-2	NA	CSAGSGKGYTF	TGCAGTGCCGGCAGCGGGAAAGGCTACACCTTC